Sequencing of this T cell receptor (beta chain) was carried out in a study of OX40 agonist ivuxolimab in advanced cancers. This CDR3 is built from 18 residues. Looked up from germline, CDR1 is SGHVT and CDR2 is SQSDAQ. V gave up 6 bases and J gave up 1 base; unmatched junction bases: 12. Clones were sequenced by immunoSEQ multiplex PCR, and TCRdb holds only the in-frame ones, with some missing. The table has 55,000 to 75,000 clones, about four fifths seen once. This chain links TRBV7-4 with TRBJ2-7, with 13 bases matching TRBD2. This TCR was sampled from an adult with an advanced solid tumor such as melanoma, head and neck, liver or kidney cancer. The starting material was CD4+ or CD8+ T cells sorted from blood, obtained in a trial of the OX40 agonist ivuxolimab. The CDR3 nucleotides read TGTGCCAGCAGTCAGGATACGGGGACTAGCGGGACGTCCTACGAGCAGTACTTC. Translated: CASSQDTGTSGTSYEQYF.